These 30 T cell receptor beta chains were all obtained from the same sample, sequenced in a study of blood T cell repertoires in COVID-19 (dated by TCRdb to the early 2020s). Receptors were amplified or captured by the immunoSEQ multiplex PCR assay. TCRdb re-hosts the immuneACCESS table, in-frame sequences only. Its copies lack some clones; in the studies checked, an unresolved V gene accounts for under half of them, and the cause for the rest is not known. In this sample the table shows about 44,000 clones, approximately 94% of which occur a single time. The ten largest clones take up under 0.4% of the sample. Material for sequencing was peripheral blood. The receptor set was obtained from a man in his fifties or sixties with COVID-19, enrolled during active disease.

This clone was counted a single time. The genes are TRBV14 and TRBJ2-1; D not resolved. The V end was cut by 3 bases, the J end by 6 bases, with 9 bases between. CDR3 length: 13 residues. Germline loops: CDR1 SGHDN, CDR2 FVKESK. The CDR3 loop is CASSHSLGNEQFF. In nucleotides, the CDR3 is TGTGCCAGCAGCCATAGCCTGGGCAATGAGCAGTTCTTC.

The chain employs TRBV28 and TRBJ2-7, with TRBD1 identical over 7 bases. J lost 2 bases, V lost 6 bases, and 10 bases had no gene match. Germline values: CDR1 MDHEN, CDR2 SYDVKM. The CDR3 runs 15 residues. The CDR3 bases are TGTGCCAGCAGAACAACGACAGGGTTGACCTACGAGCAGTACTTC. Translating it yields CASRTTTGLTYEQYF.

This chain connects TRBV5-6 to TRBJ2-7, with 9 bases matching TRBD2. The germline CDR1 and CDR2 sequences are SGHDT and YYEEEE. V lost 5 bases and J lost 4; bases outside the gene matches: 4. CDR3 length: 13 amino acids. In DNA form, the CDR3 reads TGTGCCAGCAGATCGACTAGCGGATACGAGCAGTACTTC. Protein: CASRSTSGYEQYF.

The V call is TRBV7-2, the J call TRBJ1-1, with D hard to call. Germline lookup yields CDR1 SGHTA and CDR2 FQGNSA. Trimming removed 2 bases from V and 10 bases from J, with 14 bases in between. The CDR3 is 13 residues long. The chain's CDR3 is CASSLREVSRAFF. The CDR3 DNA reads as TGTGCCAGCAGCTTAAGGGAGGTGTCGAGAGCTTTCTTT.

Notes on this clone: Relative to the germline gene, one junction end is altered; a read error may explain this. This chain connects TRBV12-3 or TRBV12-4 to TRBJ1-2; weak D call: TRBD1 (5 bases). The CDR3 spans 12 residues. The CDR3 coding sequence is TGTGCCAGCAGTTTCGACAGTTTCCAATTCACTTTC. This encodes CASSFDSFQFTF.

V gene TRBV9 combines with J gene TRBJ2-1; 12 nucleotides align to TRBD2. Germline CDR1 reads SGDLS; CDR2 reads YYNGEE. Trimming at V came to 3 bases and at J to 6 bases, leaving 7 bases not matched to a gene. There are 16 residues in the CDR3. The CDR3 loop is CASSAQQGLAGNEQFF. The CDR3 DNA follows: TGTGCCAGCAGCGCCCAACAGGGACTAGCGGGCAATGAGCAGTTCTTC. The full variable domain, rest sourced from reference TRBV9 and TRBJ2-1, is DSGVTQTPKHLITATGQRVTLRCSPRSGDLSVYWYQQSLDQGLQFLIQYYNGEERAKGNILERFSAQQFPDLHSELNLSSLELGDSALYFCASSAQQGLAGNEQFFGPGTRLTVL.

This clone has only one observation. The chain has TRBV5-1 and TRBJ1-1; TRBD1 agrees at 7 bases. Germline CDR1 SGHRS, CDR2 YFSETQ. V shed 0 bases, J shed 0 bases, and the junction held 26 bases outside the gene matches. This CDR3 is built from 23 residues. In DNA form, the CDR3 reads TGCGCCAGCAGCTTGGGATTTCTCGGGACAGAAGGGAGGATTGGGGCCGTGAACACTGAAGCTTTCTTT. It yields the protein CASSLGFLGTEGRIGAVNTEAFF.

This chain uses TRBV5-1 with TRBJ2-3; D perhaps matches TRBD1 (6 bases). V was trimmed by 3 bases and J by 0 bases, leaving 11 bases between them. This CDR3 spans 15 amino acids. CDR1 is SGHRS and CDR2 is YFSETQ in the germline V gene. In nucleotides, the CDR3 is TGCGCCAGCAGCTCGAACAGGGCCAGCACAGATACGCAGTATTTT. It yields the protein CASSSNRASTDTQYF.

The rearrangement joins TRBV25-1 to TRBJ2-1; D gene uncertain. V lost 4 bases and J 0 bases, leaving 16 bases between the germline ends. The CDR3 sequence is 17 residues long. Germline CDR1 MGHDK, CDR2 SYGVNS. The CDR3, as DNA: TGTGCCAGCAGTGGACTTCCCCGTCTTAACTCCTACAATGAGCAGTTCTTC. It encodes CASSGLPRLNSYNEQFF.

The rearrangement joins TRBV11-2 to TRBJ2-3, with TRBD2 matching 9 bases. With 0 bases clipped from V and 8 bases from J, the junction kept 6 bases outside the gene matches. Per germline, CDR1 SGHAT and CDR2 FQNNGV. The CDR3 sequence is 15 residues long. CDR3 region: CASSLDISGRTTQYF. The CDR3 bases are TGTGCCAGCAGCTTAGACATCAGCGGGAGGACTACGCAGTATTTT.

The chain employs TRBV7-2 and TRBJ2-1; 14 bases are shared with TRBD2. Germline values: CDR1 SGHTA, CDR2 FQGNSA. With 5 bases clipped from V and 1 base from J, the junction kept 10 bases outside the gene matches. CDR3 length equals 19 residues. In DNA form, the CDR3 reads TGTGCCAGCAGCGCGACGGGACTAGCGGGAGTTCCGTCCTACAATGAGCAGTTCTTC. It is translated as CASSATGLAGVPSYNEQFF.

The chain joins TRBV7-8 to TRBJ1-1, with TRBD1 identical over 10 bases. The CDR3 consists of 15 residues. In germline, CDR1 is SGHVS, CDR2 FQNEAQ. V lost 1 base to trimming and J lost 7 bases; unmatched junction nucleotides: 6. The CDR3 sequence: CASSLGQGAVFEAFF. The CDR3 DNA sequence: TGTGCCAGCAGCTTAGGACAGGGGGCTGTGTTTGAAGCTTTCTTT.

This chain links TRBV3-1 (or the pseudogene TRBV3-2) with TRBJ2-1; no clear D gene. The V gene's germline CDR1 is LGHDT and CDR2 YNNKEL (reference sequence). CDR3 length: 16 amino acids. Between the trimmed V and J ends, which lost 5 bases and 4 bases, there was a span of 18 bases. The CDR3 nucleotides are TGTGCCAGCAGCGACTCCGGGTCCACGCCTTACAATGAGCAGTTCTTC. It codes for CASSDSGSTPYNEQFF.

The chain joins TRBV4-1 to TRBJ2-5, with a possible D match to TRBD2 (5 bases). The CDR3 has 16 residues. Germline V CDR1 and CDR2: MGHRA, YSYEKL. The ends were cut back, 4 bases at V and 5 bases at J, with 20 bases in the middle. The DNA of the CDR3 is TGCGCCAGCAGCCGTCCCAGTCGTGGGAGTTTGGAGACCCAGTACTTC. Encoded protein: CASSRPSRGSLETQYF.

V usage is TRBV4-3 and J usage is TRBJ2-3, with D unclear. The germline gives CDR1 LGHNA, CDR2 YSLEER. The CDR3 is 13 amino acids. Trimming removed 5 bases from V and 0 bases from J, with 6 bases in between. This CDR3 is CASSYSSTDTQYF. The CDR3 DNA sequence: TGCGCCAGCAGCTACTCTAGCACAGATACGCAGTATTTT.

The chain recombines TRBV2 with TRBJ1-2; tentatively, D is TRBD1 (6 bases). V was clipped by 6 bases and J by 4 bases, with 12 bases between them. The CDR3 is 13 amino acids. The germline gives CDR1 SNHLY, CDR2 FYNNEI. CDR3 in amino acids: CASRNRASYGYTF. In DNA form, the CDR3 reads TGTGCCAGCAGAAACAGGGCGTCCTATGGCTACACCTTC.

This chain joins TRBV27 and TRBJ1-5; D gene uncertain. The CDR3 spans 13 residues. Germline CDR1 is MNHEY and CDR2 is SMNVEV (reference sequence). V was trimmed by 6 bases and J by 2 bases, leaving 8 bases between them. CDR3 DNA: TGTGCCAGCAGCAACAGAGGCAATCAGCCCCAGCATTTT. This codes for CASSNRGNQPQHF.

The rearrangement joins TRBV4-1 to TRBJ1-6, with 9 bases fitting TRBD1. CDR1 and CDR2 from the germline V gene are MGHRA and YSYEKL. This CDR3 is 17 amino acids long. The J segment lost 7 bases and the V segment lost 3 bases, leaving 10 bases of the junction unmatched. The CDR3 is CASSHYTVGTGNSPLHF. The CDR3 region has the DNA TGCGCCAGCAGCCACTATACGGTCGGGACAGGGAATTCACCCCTCCACTTT.

The J gene is TRBJ2-2, the V gene TRBV7-7; 7 nucleotides match TRBD1. This CDR3 contains 17 residues. Unmatched junction bases numbered 11, after V lost 5 bases and J lost 2 bases. Germline V gene data show CDR1 as SSHAT and CDR2 as FNYEAQ (reference sequence). CDR3 bases: TGTGCCAGCAGCCGACGAGGGGGCCCATACAACACCGGGGAGCTGTTTTTT. It translates to CASSRRGGPYNTGELFF.

The gene calls are TRBV10-3 and TRBJ1-1; 7 nucleotides line up with TRBD1. The CDR3 extends over 13 amino acids. V trimming: 9 bases; J trimming: 3 bases; junction bases outside the gene matches: 7. In germline, CDR1 is ENHRY, CDR2 SYGVKD. CDR3 coding DNA: TGTGCCATAAATACAGGGGCCGACACTGAAGCTTTCTTT. It codes for CAINTGADTEAFF.

This rearrangement joins TRBV10-1 to TRBJ1-1; 8 bases agree with TRBD1. The V gene end was trimmed by 4 bases and the J gene end by 5 bases; junction bases not matched to a gene: 15. There are 17 residues in the CDR3. Looked up from germline, CDR1 is WNHNN and CDR2 is SYGVQD (reference sequence). The CDR3 region is CASSAVRGRLRWTEAFF. CDR3 sequence (DNA): TGCGCCAGCAGTGCCGTCAGGGGGCGCCTGAGGTGGACTGAAGCTTTCTTT.

This clone has only a few counts. The gene calls are TRBV2 and TRBJ1-4; no definite D call. The length of the CDR3 is 15 residues. Germline CDR1 SNHLY, CDR2 FYNNEI. Trimming took off 6 bases at V and 3 bases at J, with 14 bases between the two ends. CDR3 residues: CASSPDSAANEKLFF. Here the CDR3 DNA reads TGTGCCAGCAGCCCCGACTCCGCCGCTAATGAAAAACTGTTTTTT. The whole variable domain, remainder taken from reference TRBV2 and TRBJ1-4, is EPEVTQTPSHQVTQMGQEVILRCVPISNHLYFYWYRQILGQKVEFLVSFYNNEISEKSEIFDDQFSVERPDGSNFTLKIRSTKLEDSAMYFCASSPDSAANEKLFFGSGTQLSVL.

The chain has TRBV6-5 and TRBJ2-1, with TRBD1 as a possible D gene (5 bases). The ends were cut back, 7 bases at V and 5 bases at J, with 18 bases in the middle. The CDR3 spans 15 residues. CDR1 MNHEY and CDR2 SVGAGI come from the germline V gene. The CDR3 DNA reads as TGTGCCAGCAAGTGGGCCAGGGCAAAAGACAATGAGCAGTTCTTC. This encodes CASKWARAKDNEQFF.

The V call is TRBV4-1, the J call TRBJ2-7, with D perhaps matching TRBD2 (6 bases). Between the trimmed V and J ends, which lost 0 bases and 1 base, there was a span of 16 bases. This CDR3 region has 17 residues. The germline V gene has CDR1 MGHRA and CDR2 YSYEKL. The CDR3: CASSQDRSGVTSYEQYF. CDR3 coding DNA: TGCGCCAGCAGCCAAGATCGGTCGGGGGTTACGTCCTACGAGCAGTACTTC.

This clone occurred once. The chain has TRBV27 and TRBJ2-7; D might be TRBD2 (6 bases). The CDR3 consists of 17 residues. The germline V gene has CDR1 MNHEY and CDR2 SMNVEV (reference sequence). Trimming pared 5 bases from V and 1 base from J, leaving 21 bases between. The CDR3 region is CASSTLTSGLESYEQYF. For the CDR3, the DNA is TGTGCCAGCAGTACCCTGACTAGTGGGCTCGAATCCTACGAGCAGTACTTC.

The V call is TRBV7-8, the J call TRBJ1-1; TRBD1 matches 8 bases. J lost 5 bases, V lost 5 bases, and 7 bases had no gene match. CDR1 is SGHVS, CDR2 FQNEAQ, per germline. This CDR3 comprises 14 residues. This CDR3 reads CASSLGQGVTEAFF. The DNA for the CDR3 is TGTGCCAGCAGCCTAGGACAGGGAGTTACTGAAGCTTTCTTT.

This chain connects TRBV7-6 to TRBJ1-4, with D possibly TRBD1 on 6 matching bases. The CDR3 runs to 16 residues. Germline V gene data show CDR1 as SGHVS and CDR2 as FNYEAQ. Trimming pared 0 bases from V and 8 bases from J, leaving 16 bases between. This chain's CDR3 is CASSLASDGQSEKLFF. DNA for the CDR3: TGTGCCAGCAGCTTAGCCTCGGATGGACAGAGCGAAAAACTGTTTTTT.

The rearrangement joins TRBV13 to TRBJ1-1; D call uncertain. Germline CDR1 and CDR2: PRHDT and FYEKMQ (reference sequence). CDR3 length equals 13 residues. The V gene lost 5 bases and the J gene lost 2 bases, with 9 bases spanning the gap. The CDR3 here is CASSVIVNTEAFF. As DNA, the CDR3 is TGTGCCAGCAGCGTAATCGTAAACACTGAAGCTTTCTTT.

The chain has TRBV4-1 and TRBJ1-1; TRBD1 matches 7 bases. Germline V gene sequence: CDR1 MGHRA, CDR2 YSYEKL. The CDR3 loop spans 18 amino acids. V was pared by 3 bases and J by 0 bases, with 13 bases of the junction left unmatched. In DNA, the CDR3 is TGCGCCAGCAGCCAGAGGCCCGGACAGGATAGTATGAACACTGAAGCTTTCTTT. Translation: CASSQRPGQDSMNTEAFF.

CDR3 DNA: TGTGCCAGCAGCGAAGGACTCCAAGAGACCCAGTACTTC. This gives the protein CASSEGLQETQYF. The chain is built from TRBV7-2 and TRBJ2-5; maybe TRBD2 (5 bases). The V end was cut by 5 bases, the J end by 1 base, with 8 bases between. The germline V gene encodes CDR1 SGHTA and CDR2 FQGNSA. There are 13 residues in the CDR3.